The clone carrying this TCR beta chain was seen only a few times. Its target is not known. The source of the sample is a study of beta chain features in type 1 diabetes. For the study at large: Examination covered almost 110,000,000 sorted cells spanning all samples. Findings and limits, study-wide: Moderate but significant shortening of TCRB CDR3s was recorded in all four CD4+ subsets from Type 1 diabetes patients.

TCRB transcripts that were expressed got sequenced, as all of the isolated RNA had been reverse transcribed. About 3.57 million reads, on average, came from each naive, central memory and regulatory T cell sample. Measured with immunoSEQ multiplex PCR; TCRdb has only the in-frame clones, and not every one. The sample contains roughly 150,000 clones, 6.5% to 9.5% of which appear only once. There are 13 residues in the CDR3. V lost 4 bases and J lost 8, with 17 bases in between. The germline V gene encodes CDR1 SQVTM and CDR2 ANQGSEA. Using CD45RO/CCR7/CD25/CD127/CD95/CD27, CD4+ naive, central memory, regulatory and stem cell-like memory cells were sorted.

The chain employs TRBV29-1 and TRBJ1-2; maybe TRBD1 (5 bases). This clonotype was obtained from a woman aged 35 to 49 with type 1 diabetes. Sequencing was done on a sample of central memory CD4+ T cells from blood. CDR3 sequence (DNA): TGCAGCGTTGGGTTAATAGGGGCAGGAGGCTACACCTTC. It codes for CSVGLIGAGGYTF.